A selection of T cell receptor beta chains follows, all from one sample in a study of read filtering for tumor transcriptome and immune sequencing. In TCRdb, the reads were re-called with MiXCR into one record per CDR3 protein. The sample contains about 24,000 distinct CDR3 sequences, 20% to 25% of which appear only once. Sequencing was carried out using a population of CD138-negative cells sorted from bone marrow. The receptors were gathered from a donor aged 40 or over with multiple myeloma. The conserved cysteine and the conserved F or W are not part of the CDR3 here. The D gene is left open where the match is weak.

TRBJ1-4 | NA | TRBV27 | ASSTRDGNEKLF
TRBJ2-1 | NA | TRBV19 | ASGVGPPGSSYNEQF
TRBJ1-1 | NA | TRBV2 | ASSYPPGRTEAF
TRBJ2-5 | NA | TRBV28 | ASSLSQIQETQY
TRBJ2-5 | TRBD1 | TRBV5-1 | ASSLAGTGKETQY
TRBJ2-1 | NA | TRBV29-1 | SVELTVGYEQF
TRBJ2-1 | NA | TRBV7-9 | ASSLARVPYNEQF
TRBJ1-1 | NA | TRBV18 | ASSPPRAPGAMNTEAF
TRBJ1-1 | NA | TRBV29-1 | SVVRIAGTKAF
TRBJ2-1 | NA | TRBV28 | ASSVRERPYNEQF
TRBJ1-2 | TRBD1 | TRBV28 | ASRIPGQGPTGYT
TRBJ2-5 | NA | TRBV29-1 | SGRDRGSGLARETQY
TRBJ2-3 | NA | TRBV2 | ASSSGTDTQY
TRBJ2-2 | TRBD2 | TRBV19 | ASSIRTSGRGTGELF
TRBJ1-1 | NA | TRBV5-1 | TSSLGGARDTGAF
TRBJ2-7 | NA | TRBV12-3/TRBV12-4 | ASSFTGGALYEQY
TRBJ2-1 | TRBD2 | TRBV9 | ASSARLAGNNEQF
TRBJ2-2 | NA | TRBV5-1 | ASSLGTTSGGLF
TRBJ2-7 | TRBD2 | TRBV5-4 | ASSSLAGGPREQY
TRBJ2-3 | NA | TRBV20-1 | SAREMGTGDTQY
TRBJ2-3 | NA | TRBV5-1 | ASSFGSTNTDTQY
TRBJ2-1 | NA | TRBV28 | ASSFSAEQF
TRBJ2-7 | NA | TRBV7-2 | ASSQGGLVPYEQY